The 21 T cell receptor beta chains given below trace back to one sample, sequenced in a study of shared clonotypes between healthy human individuals. The data were produced by immunoSEQ multiplex PCR, yet TCRdb's version contains in-frame clones alone and is incomplete. The sample has some 2.1 million clones; 85% to 95% are singletons. The sequenced sample was naive CD4+ T cells sorted from blood. Subset described: CD45RA+ positively selected. These receptors all stem from a man between 18 and 29 years old in good health.

This clone was seen a single time. V is TRBV4-3 and J is TRBJ1-5; D is unresolved. V gave up 4 bases and J gave up 7 bases, with 32 bases separating them. This CDR3 contains 20 residues. The V gene's germline CDR1 is LGHNA and CDR2 YSLEER. The CDR3 region has the DNA TGCGCCAGCAGCCCCCGCGGAAGCTATAGCAATCAGCCCCAGCGGCAGCCCCAGCATTTT. It encodes CASSPRGSYSNQPQRQPQHF.

The genes are TRBV11-3 and TRBJ2-1; 14 positions match TRBD2. There are 15 residues in the CDR3. The germline V gene has CDR1 SGHNT and CDR2 YENEEA. V lost 5 bases, J lost 9 bases, and 6 bases stayed unmatched. DNA for the CDR3: TGTGCCAGCAGCGCCCGACTAGCGGGGGGGGGTGAGCAGTTCTTC. As protein: CASSARLAGGGEQFF.

In DNA, the CDR3 is TGTGCCAGCAGCCCAGCACTAGCCTACGAGCAGTACTTC. It yields the protein CASSPALAYEQYF. This sequence joins TRBV7-2 and TRBJ2-7; tentative D call: TRBD2 (5 bases). The V end was cut by 5 bases, the J end by 2 bases, with 10 bases between. Germline assignment: CDR1 SGHTA and CDR2 FQGNSA. CDR3 length: 13 amino acids.

This clone occurred once. The rearrangement links TRBV7-9 to TRBJ1-6; D remains ambiguous. The CDR3 sequence is 14 residues long. V lost 1 base, J lost 9 bases, and 10 bases lay in between. The V gene's germline CDR1 is SEHNR and CDR2 FQNEAQ (reference sequence). CDR3: CASSLEGRSSPLHF. The CDR3 nucleotides are TGTGCCAGCAGCTTAGAGGGAAGGAGTTCACCCCTCCACTTT.

The rearrangement uses TRBV5-1 and TRBJ2-6; 8 positions agree with TRBD1. With 4 bases clipped from V and 0 bases from J, the junction kept 12 bases outside the gene matches. The germline V gene encodes CDR1 SGHRS and CDR2 YFSETQ. The CDR3 spans 19 residues. CDR3 protein: CASSPGLGDRSSGANVLTF. Here the CDR3 DNA reads TGCGCCAGCAGCCCGGGACTTGGGGACAGGAGCTCTGGGGCCAACGTCCTGACTTTC.

The rearrangement joins TRBV29-1 to TRBJ2-5; D perhaps matches TRBD1 (5 bases). The DNA matches TRBJ2-7 better at its end, which makes the J call doubtful. Germline CDR1 is SQVTM and CDR2 is ANQGSEA. This CDR3 is built from 11 residues. As DNA, the CDR3 is TGCAGCGCTGTAGGGGATTACGAGCAGTACTTC. Translated: CSAVGDYEQYF.

Turning to this clone: Other DNA sequences from this sample encode an identical CDR3 as well. V is TRBV6-1 and J is TRBJ1-4; D gene unclear. The germline V gene encodes CDR1 MNHNS and CDR2 SASEGT. V lost 1 base, J lost 8 bases, and 11 bases lay in between. The CDR3 length is 14 residues. The chain's CDR3 is CASSEGGLGEKLFF. The CDR3 DNA reads as TGTGCCAGCAGTGAAGGAGGTTTAGGAGAAAAACTGTTTTTT.

Points on this clone: The same CDR3 also results from other DNA sequences found in this sample. The chain employs TRBV2 and TRBJ1-5; D gene ambiguous. The CDR3 loop spans 14 amino acids. Trimming pared 0 bases from V and 0 bases from J, leaving 3 bases between. Germline CDR1 and CDR2: SNHLY and FYNNEI. DNA for the CDR3: TGTGCCAGCAGTGAAGCTTATAGCAATCAGCCCCAGCATTTT. Amino acids: CASSEAYSNQPQHF.

The chain recombines TRBV4-1 with TRBJ2-5, with D possibly being TRBD2 (5 bases). This CDR3 comprises 15 residues. The V gene's germline CDR1 is MGHRA and CDR2 YSYEKL. With 1 base removed from V and 1 base from J, the gap between germline ends came to 10 bases. The CDR3 reads CASSQGRGTQETQYF. Here the CDR3 DNA reads TGCGCCAGCAGCCAAGGCCGGGGTACCCAAGAGACCCAGTACTTC.

The chain uses TRBV9 and TRBJ1-3; D is possibly TRBD1 (5 bases). Deletions cut 0 bases from V and 0 bases from J, with 19 bases between. CDR3 length: 19 amino acids. CDR1 and CDR2 (germline): SGDLS, YYNGEE. The CDR3, as DNA: TGTGCCAGCAGCGTAGGGTTAAACGGGGCGAAGAGCTCTGGAAACACCATATATTTT. Protein product: CASSVGLNGAKSSGNTIYF.

This clone was detected a few times. V is TRBV30 and J is TRBJ2-1; 8 bases agree with TRBD1. CDR1 GTSNPN and CDR2 SVGIG come from the germline V gene (reference sequence). V was clipped by 1 base and J by 7 bases; unmatched bases: 12. There are 16 residues in the CDR3. The DNA for the CDR3 is TGTGCCTGGAGTGACCCGACAGGGGTGCTCGTTAATGAGCAGTTCTTC. The encoded protein is CAWSDPTGVLVNEQFF.

This rearrangement joins TRBV19 to TRBJ2-7; TRBD1 is a possible D gene (6 bases). V was clipped by 0 bases and J by 3 bases, with 15 bases between them. The germline gives CDR1 LNHDA, CDR2 SQIVND (reference sequence). CDR3 size: 16 residues. This CDR3 is CASSIELGQSIYEQYF. The CDR3 region has the DNA TGTGCCAGTAGTATAGAGTTAGGACAGAGTATCTACGAGCAGTACTTC.

The V and J genes are TRBV5-1 and TRBJ2-2; TRBD1 is a possible D gene (6 bases). The CDR3 extends over 15 amino acids. The germline V and J ends were trimmed by 3 bases and 1 base, with 10 bases remaining between them. Germline V gene sequence: CDR1 SGHRS, CDR2 YFSETQ. The CDR3 protein is CASSSTQGNTGELFF. CDR3 in DNA: TGCGCCAGCAGCTCGACACAGGGGAACACCGGGGAGCTGTTTTTT.

The gene calls are TRBV12-5 and TRBJ2-2; no reliable D call. The V and J ends lost 4 bases and 5 bases respectively, with 8 bases between them. There are 13 residues in the CDR3. Germline V gives CDR1 LGHNT, CDR2 FRNRAP. The CDR3 nucleotides are TGTGCTAGTGGTTGGGAAGCGACCGGGGAGCTGTTTTTT. It encodes CASGWEATGELFF.

The genes are TRBV6-6 and TRBJ1-3; no clear D gene. Trimming took 10 bases from V and 3 from J, leaving 10 bases between them. Germline CDR1 reads MNHNY; CDR2 reads SVGAGI (reference sequence). This CDR3 comprises 12 residues. CDR3 DNA sequence: TGTGCCACCCACGGTTTTGGAAACACCATATATTTT. Translated, it gives CATHGFGNTIYF.

On this clone itself: The same CDR3 also results from other DNA sequences found in this sample. This rearrangement joins TRBV28 to TRBJ2-3; unclear D gene. CDR1 MDHEN and CDR2 SYDVKM come from the germline V gene. CDR3 size: 12 residues. V lost 2 bases and J lost 6, with 6 bases in between. The CDR3 protein is CASSLGGDTQYF. Written as DNA, the CDR3 is TGTGCCAGCAGTTTAGGCGGCGATACGCAGTATTTT.

This chain uses TRBV9 with TRBJ2-3; the D call may be TRBD1 or TRBD2 (5 bases each). V gave up 0 bases and J gave up 5 bases, with 13 bases separating them. Germline V gives CDR1 SGDLS, CDR2 YYNGEE. The CDR3 is made up of 15 amino acids. The CDR3 region is CASSVVGGVGDTQYF. In DNA, the CDR3 is TGTGCCAGCAGCGTAGTTGGGGGAGTAGGAGATACGCAGTATTTT.

This clone occurred once. The chain has TRBV30 and TRBJ2-7; D might be TRBD1 (5 bases). Trimming removed 4 bases at V and 6 bases at J, with 25 bases between. The germline V gene encodes CDR1 GTSNPN and CDR2 SVGIG (reference sequence). The CDR3 extends over 16 amino acids. This CDR3 is CAWTSVSGLGLGEQYF. As DNA, the CDR3 is TGTGCCTGGACATCCGTGTCCGGGTTGGGGCTGGGCGAGCAGTACTTC.

J is TRBJ2-7 and V is TRBV11-2, with 9 bases lining up with TRBD2. The CDR3 sequence is 17 residues long. Germline CDR1 reads SGHAT; CDR2 reads FQNNGV. V lost 0 bases and J lost 2; bases outside the gene matches: 8. The chain's CDR3 is CASSLDLGLAPPYEQYF. The DNA for the CDR3 is TGTGCCAGCAGCTTAGATTTGGGACTAGCCCCTCCCTACGAGCAGTACTTC.

The chain joins TRBV6-6 to TRBJ2-7; 7 bases are a match to TRBD2. CDR1 and CDR2 from the germline V gene are MNHNY and SVGAGI (reference sequence). The CDR3 runs 12 residues. The V and J ends lost 6 bases and 5 bases, in that order; junction bases with no gene match: 4. CDR3 protein: CASSPGGNEQYF. The CDR3 DNA sequence: TGTGCCAGCAGCCCCGGGGGGAACGAGCAGTACTTC.

This clone showed up just once. The V and J genes are TRBV19 and TRBJ1-5; D gene uncertain. V lost 4 bases and J 2 bases, leaving 6 bases between the germline ends. CDR1 is LNHDA and CDR2 is SQIVND in the germline V gene (reference sequence). CDR3 length: 13 amino acids. The CDR3 DNA reads as TGTGCCAGTAGTAGCGGCGGCAATCAGCCCCAGCATTTT. Amino acid sequence: CASSSGGNQPQHF. Based on the CDR3 plus reference TRBV19 and TRBJ1-5, the full variable domain is DGGITQSPKYLFRKEGQNVTLSCEQNLNHDAMYWYRQDPGQGLRLIYYSQIVNDFQKGDIAEGYSVSREKKESFPLTVTSAQKNPTAFYLCASSSGGNQPQHFGDGTRLSIL.